The 31 T cell receptor beta chains below come from one sample, sequenced in a study of blood T cells in healthy people across ages. The second PCR ran roughly 7 to 11 cycles with a sample-barcoded 5' primer and J-beta primers. TCRdb itself ran the 5' RACE reads through MiXCR, one entry per CDR3 protein. The data show some 860,000 distinct CDR3 sequences, about 61% seen once. Input material: blood. The receptors here all came from a man in his forties in good health.

The chain uses TRBV7-9 and TRBJ2-3; no definite D call. The length of the CDR3 is 12 residues. The germline V and J ends were trimmed by 6 bases and 6 bases, with 10 bases remaining between them. Per germline, CDR1 SEHNR and CDR2 FQNEAQ (reference sequence). The CDR3: CASRSEVDTQYF. CDR3 nucleotides: TGTGCCAGCAGGTCGGAAGTGGATACGCAGTATTTT.

This clonotype was picked up many times. This chain uses TRBV11-2 with TRBJ2-7; TRBD1 matches 10 bases. V dropped 5 bases and J dropped 1; count of bases not matched to a gene: 8. The CDR3 spans 16 residues. Germline V lookup: CDR1 SGHAT, CDR2 FQNNGV. CDR3 sequence reads: CASSDPGQGKSYEQYF. The DNA of the CDR3 is TGTGCCAGCAGCGATCCGGGACAGGGGAAGTCCTACGAGCAGTACTTC.

The chain has TRBV4-2 and TRBJ2-7; 7 bases agree with TRBD2. Trimming cost V 2 bases and J 4 bases; bases outside gene matches: 8. The CDR3 is 15 amino acids. Germline CDR1 reads LGHNA; CDR2 reads YNFKEQ. The DNA of the CDR3 is TGTGCCAGCAGCCAAACTAGCGAGCCTTATTACGAGCAGTACTTC. This codes for CASSQTSEPYYEQYF.

This clonotype was seen only a few times. The chain recombines TRBV7-8 with TRBJ1-5; D not certain. The V and J ends lost 5 bases and 3 bases respectively, with 14 bases between them. CDR1 is SGHVS and CDR2 is FQNEAQ in the germline V gene. CDR3 size: 15 residues. The CDR3 DNA follows: TGTGCCAGCAGCCCCCTCGCTGGGAACAATCAGCCCCAGCATTTT. This translates into CASSPLAGNNQPQHF. The full variable domain, its missing parts supplied by reference TRBV7-8 and TRBJ1-5, is GAGVSQSPRYKVAKRGQDVALRCDPISGHVSLFWYQQALGQGPEFLTYFQNEAQLDKSGLPSDRFFAERPEGSVSTLKIQRTQQEDSAVYLCASSPLAGNNQPQHFGDGTRLSIL.

The J gene is TRBJ2-1, the V gene TRBV7-9, with TRBD1 matching 7 bases. Losses at the gene ends were 10 bases for V and 5 bases for J; bases not matched to a gene: 5. Germline CDR1 and CDR2: SEHNR and FQNEAQ (reference sequence). The CDR3 extends over 12 amino acids. CDR3 sequence: CATLGTDNEQFF. The CDR3 DNA follows: TGTGCCACCCTTGGGACAGACAATGAGCAGTTCTTC.

This clonotype was seen more than once but under ten times. The rearrangement links TRBV9 to TRBJ2-7; 8 nucleotides align to TRBD2. The CDR3 has 15 amino acids. After removal of 3 bases from V and 3 bases from J, the junction contained 8 bases not matched to a gene. The germline V gene encodes CDR1 SGDLS and CDR2 YYNGEE. The CDR3 spells CASSAAGTSVYEQYF. The CDR3 DNA follows: TGTGCCAGCAGCGCCGCCGGGACTAGTGTCTACGAGCAGTACTTC.

The genes are TRBV7-2 and TRBJ2-3; no reliable D call. The CDR3 extends over 13 amino acids. Germline lookup yields CDR1 SGHTA and CDR2 FQGNSA. Trimming stripped 2 bases from V and 4 bases from J, with 7 bases between. The CDR3 nucleotides are TGTGCCAGCAGCTTAAGTTATGCAGATACGCAGTATTTT. This encodes CASSLSYADTQYF.

This chain links TRBV20-1 with TRBJ2-7, with 12 bases fitting TRBD1. The J call may be wrong; the DNA end is better matched by TRBJ2-5. Germline lookup yields CDR1 DFQATT and CDR2 SNEGSKA (reference sequence). This CDR3 comprises 15 residues. The CDR3 protein is CSARSGQGASETQYF. The CDR3 DNA reads as TGCAGTGCTAGGTCGGGACAGGGGGCTTCCGAGACCCAGTACTTC.

The table lists this clonotype with a few counts. This chain uses TRBV29-1 with TRBJ2-1; D possibly matches TRBD1 or TRBD2 (7 bases each). V was trimmed by 3 bases and J by 7 bases, leaving 19 bases between them. Germline lookup yields CDR1 SQVTM and CDR2 ANQGSEA. CDR3 length: 15 amino acids. Here the CDR3 reads CSVEASAQGGNEQFF. CDR3 nucleotides: TGCAGCGTTGAGGCTAGCGCTCAGGGGGGGAATGAGCAGTTCTTC.

The genes are TRBV4-2 and TRBJ2-1, with D possibly matching TRBD1 (6 bases). The germline gives CDR1 LGHNA, CDR2 YNFKEQ. Between the trimmed V and J ends, which lost 0 bases and 7 bases, there was a span of 16 bases. The CDR3 spans 16 residues. Here the CDR3 reads CASSQEPLGASNEQFF. For the CDR3, the DNA is TGTGCCAGCAGCCAAGAACCACTGGGGGCATCTAATGAGCAGTTCTTC.

This clonotype was seen a single time. This chain uses TRBV5-1 with TRBJ2-5; 8 nucleotides align to TRBD2. The CDR3 is 16 residues long. V trimming: 0 bases; J trimming: 11 bases; junction bases outside the gene matches: 15. In germline, CDR1 is SGHRS, CDR2 YFSETQ. CDR3 sequence reads: CASSLGLAQPHNEQYF. For the CDR3, the DNA is TGCGCCAGCAGCTTGGGACTAGCGCAGCCGCACAATGAGCAGTACTTC.

V is TRBV29-1 and J is TRBJ2-7, with D possibly being TRBD2 (5 bases). Per germline, CDR1 SQVTM and CDR2 ANQGSEA. This CDR3 region has 14 residues. V was pared by 2 bases and J by 0 bases, with 11 bases between. The CDR3 region is CSVESRGSSYEQYF. The CDR3, as DNA: TGCAGCGTTGAATCCAGAGGGAGCTCCTACGAGCAGTACTTC.

The chain is built from TRBV10-3 and TRBJ1-5, with TRBD1 matching 9 bases. The CDR3 contains 15 residues. CDR1 ENHRY and CDR2 SYGVKD come from the germline V gene. Trimming cost V 4 bases and J 7 bases; bases outside gene matches: 8. CDR3 region: CAISAAGTGIQPQHF. CDR3 sequence (DNA): TGTGCCATCAGTGCGGCCGGGACAGGGATCCAGCCCCAGCATTTT.

The rearrangement joins TRBV27 to TRBJ2-2; D might be TRBD1 (5 bases). This CDR3 has 14 residues. V was clipped by 0 bases and J by 6 bases, with 8 bases between them. Germline CDR1 MNHEY, CDR2 SMNVEV (reference sequence). The DNA of the CDR3 is TGTGCCAGCAGTTTATCTCAGGGCCCCGGGGAGCTGTTTTTT. Its translation: CASSLSQGPGELFF.

This clonotype appeared a few times. The V and J genes are TRBV4-2 and TRBJ1-6; D possibly corresponds to TRBD1 (6 bases). CDR3 size: 16 residues. V shed 1 base and J shed 7 bases, with 14 bases lying between them. Germline CDR1 and CDR2: LGHNA and YNFKEQ. The CDR3 loop is CASSQVTGQFNSPLHF. As DNA, the CDR3 is TGTGCCAGCAGCCAAGTAACCGGACAGTTCAATTCACCCCTCCACTTT.

This clonotype turned up a few times. The chain joins TRBV20-1 to TRBJ2-3, with D unclear. The CDR3 sequence is 17 residues long. The V gene lost 3 bases and the J gene lost 2 bases, with 21 bases spanning the gap. From germline, CDR1 is DFQATT and CDR2 SNEGSKA (reference sequence). CDR3 protein: CSASIADPKEFTDTQYF. The CDR3 DNA reads TGCAGTGCTAGTATTGCGGACCCGAAAGAGTTCACAGATACGCAGTATTTT.

This chain connects TRBV28 to TRBJ2-7; 7 nucleotides match TRBD1. Germline CDR1 and CDR2: MDHEN and SYDVKM. The V segment lost 4 bases and the J segment 1 base; nucleotides outside the gene matches: 7. The length of the CDR3 is 15 residues. This CDR3 reads CASSSRQGRSYEQYF. CDR3 nucleotide sequence: TGTGCCAGCAGTTCCAGACAGGGAAGGTCCTACGAGCAGTACTTC.

The gene calls are TRBV6-2 or TRBV6-3 and TRBJ2-5; no firm D call. This CDR3 has 12 residues. The V end was cut by 11 bases, the J end by 2 bases, with 12 bases between. Germline V lookup: CDR1 MNHEY, CDR2 SVGEGT. The CDR3 protein is CAVRREQETQYF. The CDR3 DNA reads as TGTGCCGTGCGAAGGGAACAAGAGACCCAGTACTTC.

The chain links TRBV28 to TRBJ1-1; TRBD1 agrees at 8 bases. J was trimmed by 4 bases and V by 4 bases; bases with no gene match: 8. Germline CDR1 and CDR2: MDHEN and SYDVKM. The CDR3 has 15 residues. The CDR3 sequence is CASSSPFGQGTEAFF. The CDR3 nucleotides are TGTGCCAGCAGTTCTCCTTTCGGACAGGGCACTGAAGCTTTCTTT. The entire variable domain, with the rest obtained from reference TRBV28 and TRBJ1-1, is as follows: DVKVTQSSRYLVKRTGEKVFLECVQDMDHENMFWYRQDPGLGLRLIYFSYDVKMKEKGDIPEGYSVSREKKERFSLILESASTNQTSMYLCASSSPFGQGTEAFFGQGTRLTVV.

J is TRBJ2-7 and V is TRBV6-2 or TRBV6-3; D call uncertain. V lost 0 bases and J lost 0, with 18 bases in between. This CDR3 is built from 18 residues. The germline V gene encodes CDR1 MNHEY and CDR2 SVGEGT. The CDR3 sequence: CASSYSTQTPGYSYEQYF. CDR3 sequence (DNA): TGTGCCAGCAGTTACTCGACTCAAACCCCAGGCTACTCCTACGAGCAGTACTTC.

As DNA, the CDR3 is TGCGCCAGCAGCAGTGGACCCTGGGGTGAGACCCAGTACTTC. Amino acid sequence: CASSSGPWGETQYF. The chain employs TRBV5-1 and TRBJ2-5; unclear D gene. CDR1 SGHRS and CDR2 YFSETQ come from the germline V gene. The CDR3 is made up of 14 amino acids. The V end lost 4 bases, the J end lost 5 bases, and 15 bases lay between the germline ends.

This chain connects TRBV7-9 to TRBJ2-7; no definite D call. Near its end, the DNA agrees better with TRBJ2-5, so the J call may be wrong. The CDR3 loop spans 15 amino acids. CDR1 and CDR2 (germline): SEHNR, FQNEAQ (reference sequence). CDR3 coding DNA: TGTGCCAGCAGCTTAGGTATCGTGCCTCAAGAGACCCAGTACTTC. This encodes CASSLGIVPQETQYF.

Note on this clonotype: At one end the junction does not follow the germline gene, possibly because of a read error. J is TRBJ1-3 and V is TRBV15, with 9 nucleotides matching TRBD1. The germline CDR1 and CDR2 sequences are LNHNV and YYDKDF (reference sequence). This CDR3 is built from 16 residues. This chain's CDR3 is CATGRKGQGAGNTIYF. The DNA of the CDR3 is TGTGCCACCGGCAGAAAGGGACAGGGCGCAGGAAACACCATATATTTT.

This clonotype was detected once. The chain uses TRBV6-5 and TRBJ2-2, with D perhaps matching TRBD2 (6 bases). Germline V lookup: CDR1 MNHEY, CDR2 SVGAGI. This CDR3 spans 16 amino acids. V shed 2 bases and J shed 2 bases, with 12 bases lying between them. For the CDR3, the DNA is TGTGCCAGCAGTTACCTCCGGGACTTTAACACCGGGGAGCTGTTTTTT. It codes for CASSYLRDFNTGELFF.

This clonotype has only a few counts. This sequence joins TRBV19 and TRBJ1-5; D ambiguous. Germline V gives CDR1 LNHDA, CDR2 SQIVND (reference sequence). This CDR3 contains 12 residues. The germline V and J ends were trimmed by 8 bases and 6 bases, with 11 bases remaining between them. The CDR3 protein is CASGAGTQPQHF. The CDR3 DNA reads as TGTGCCAGTGGAGCAGGAACTCAGCCCCAGCATTTT.

There are a few counts of this clonotype. The gene calls are TRBV30 and TRBJ2-6; the D is unclear. With 2 bases removed from V and 0 bases from J, the gap between germline ends came to 2 bases. This CDR3 has 13 amino acids. Germline V gives CDR1 GTSNPN, CDR2 SVGIG (reference sequence). The CDR3 sequence: CAWSHSGANVLTF. DNA of the CDR3: TGTGCCTGGAGTCACTCTGGGGCCAACGTCCTGACTTTC.

The chain has TRBV20-1 and TRBJ2-3, with D perhaps TRBD1 or TRBD2 (5 bases each). Per germline, CDR1 DFQATT and CDR2 SNEGSKA (reference sequence). CDR3 length: 13 residues. Trimming left V 6 bases short and J 2 bases short, with 12 bases between. CDR3 sequence: CSAWGLTTDTQYF. CDR3 coding DNA: TGCAGTGCCTGGGGGTTGACCACAGATACGCAGTATTTT.

This clonotype was seen a few times. One end of the junction fails to match germline, which may point to a read error. The chain employs TRBV6-2 or TRBV6-3 and TRBJ1-6; no firm D call. The CDR3 totals 16 residues. Looked up from germline, CDR1 is MNHEY and CDR2 is SVGEGT. CDR3 coding DNA: TGTGCCAGCAATCCTAACAGTCTAATTGGGAATTCGCCCCTCCACTTT. Its protein product is CASNPNSLIGNSPLHF.

The chain employs TRBV7-2 and TRBJ1-5; unclear D gene. Between the trimmed V and J ends, which lost 5 bases and 5 bases, there was a span of 13 bases. CDR3 length: 14 amino acids. Germline-derived CDR1 and CDR2 are SGHTA and FQGNSA. The CDR3 DNA reads TGTGCCAGCAGCGAAAATGGCGGGTATCAGCCCCAGCATTTT. This gives the protein CASSENGGYQPQHF.

This chain connects TRBV7-9 to TRBJ2-3; the D is unclear. The V and J ends lost 4 bases and 7 bases respectively, with 21 bases between them. Germline CDR1 reads SEHNR; CDR2 reads FQNEAQ (reference sequence). The CDR3 is 16 amino acids. CDR3 residues: CASSSSGVQRTNTQYF. CDR3 bases: TGTGCCAGCAGCTCGTCGGGCGTCCAGCGCACGAATACGCAGTATTTT.

The V gene is TRBV3-1, the J gene TRBJ2-7, with TRBD2 identical over 10 bases. In germline, CDR1 is LGHDT, CDR2 YNNKEL (reference sequence). This CDR3 has 18 residues. Trimming cost V 1 base and J 3 bases; bases outside gene matches: 12. The CDR3 bases are TGTGCCAGCAGCCAAGGGACTAGCGGAGTCACAAAAATCTACGAGCAGTACTTC. Translation: CASSQGTSGVTKIYEQYF.